This T cell receptor beta chain was sequenced for a study of shared clonotypes between healthy human individuals. Assay runs were performed at deep level. The repertoire was sequenced with immunoSEQ multiplex PCR; TCRdb's copy has only in-frame clones and lacks some. The table shows under 2,500,000 clones, with approximately 95% occurring only once. With 0 bases removed from V and 3 bases from J, the gap between germline ends came to 12 bases. Germline lookup yields CDR1 LGHNA and CDR2 YNFKEQ. This CDR3 spans 16 amino acids. The source material was naive CD4+ T cells sorted from blood. Sample subset: CD45RA+ positively selected. The chain has TRBV4-2 and TRBJ1-3; no clear D. The clonotype comes from a young man in good health. In DNA form, the CDR3 reads TGTGCCAGCAGCCAAGATCTGCGGTCCTTTGGAAACACCATATATTTT. Its protein is CASSQDLRSFGNTIYF.